This TCR beta chain was obtained from a study of T cell responses to AZD1222 COVID-19 vaccine. Study-level points and caveats: Donors in the cohort were predominantly white British and more often female, and clonal diversity was possibly underestimated.

Generated by immunoSEQ multiplex PCR, the TCRdb table keeps only in-frame clones and is missing some. The repertoire holds around 45,000 clones, just under 80% seen once, with about 22% in the top ten. A remark on this clone: Its target is unknown.

The J segment lost 2 bases and the V segment lost 3 bases, leaving 4 bases of the junction unmatched. Germline CDR1 KGHDR, CDR2 SFDVKD. The CDR3 spans 16 residues. The receptor's source is an adult who received the MenACWY meningococcal vaccine as a control. The sample was peripheral blood, taken 28 days after the second dose of the MenACWY control vaccine. This chain joins TRBV24-1 and TRBJ2-2; 8 bases are shared with TRBD1. The chain's CDR3 is CATSDPTGENTGELFF. The CDR3 DNA reads as TGTGCCACCAGTGATCCGACAGGGGAAAACACCGGGGAGCTGTTTTTT.